This TCR beta chain was obtained from a study of blood T cell repertoires in COVID-19. Across the whole study: Researchers got acute and convalescent COVID-19 samples from the United States, Italy and Spain. Nucleic acid was either cDNA or gDNA, and it came from T cells, B-cell-depleted T cells, or PBMCs.

Per the authors' pipeline: Reference gene primer amplification gave nucleated cell count estimates. Sequenced by immunoSEQ multiplex PCR; TCRdb stores in-frame clones only, minus some. The V and J calls and clone size come from that table; D and trimming were worked out from the DNA. The sample gives under 300,000 clones, around 82% of which show up once; 4.5% to 5% is in the top ten. V lost 3 bases and J 9 bases, leaving 20 bases between the germline ends. CDR1 is MDHEN, CDR2 SYDVKM, per germline. The CDR3 extends over 15 amino acids. This chain connects TRBV28 to TRBJ1-1, with a possible D match to TRBD1 (6 bases). Input material: peripheral blood. The sequence was collected from a woman aged 80 or over with active or convalescent COVID-19. The CDR3 bases are TGTGCCAGCAGTTTTTTGGCCCACGGACAGAACAAAGCTTTCTTT. Translated, it gives CASSFLAHGQNKAFF.